The subject of this entry is one T cell receptor (beta chain). The record originates from a study of cytomegalovirus exposure and HLA in healthy donors. PCR used 60 Vbeta primers and 13 Jbeta primers. Generated by immunoSEQ multiplex PCR, the TCRdb table keeps only in-frame clones and is missing some. The sample lists 75,000 to 80,000 clones, about three quarters occurring once. Germline lookup yields CDR1 GTSNPN and CDR2 SVGIG (reference sequence). The CDR3 runs 16 residues. The ends lost 0 bases at V and 4 bases at J; junction bases unmatched: 8. The chain is built from TRBV30 and TRBJ2-7; TRBD1 aligns across 11 bases. This clonotype was obtained from a male donor in good health and CMV-seropositive. Sequenced input: PBMCs. CDR3 sequence (DNA): TGTGCCTGGAGTGTAGCCCGAGGGACAGGGGGTTACGAGCAGTACTTC. Its protein is CAWSVARGTGGYEQYF.